The 31 T cell receptor beta chains below were found in one sample sequenced in a study of T cell responses to AZD1222 COVID-19 vaccine. TCRdb's copy holds only in-frame clones and misses some; the assay was immunoSEQ multiplex PCR. The sample gives roughly 99,000 clones, around 90% of which show up once; around 4.5% is in the top ten. The material was peripheral blood, obtained on day 0 of AZD1222 vaccination. These receptor sequences come from an adult in good health.

This clone was seen a single time. V and J are TRBV5-1 and TRBJ2-7; 10 nucleotides match TRBD1. After removal of 6 bases from V and 6 bases from J, the junction contained 12 bases not matched to a gene. Germline values: CDR1 SGHRS, CDR2 YFSETQ. This CDR3 spans 15 amino acids. This chain's CDR3 is CASTQPGTGVVEQYF. The CDR3 coding sequence is TGCGCCAGCACTCAACCTGGGACAGGGGTGGTCGAGCAGTACTTC.

This clone counts as medium-sized. The gene calls are TRBV2 and TRBJ1-4; D remains unclear. The CDR3 is 15 residues long. Trimming took 6 bases from V and 6 from J, leaving 17 bases between them. Germline CDR1 reads SNHLY; CDR2 reads FYNNEI. The CDR3 is CASSRPGRFDEKLFF. The CDR3 DNA sequence: TGTGCCAGCAGCAGACCGGGCAGGTTCGATGAAAAACTGTTTTTT.

This clone has a handful of counts. The gene calls are TRBV19 and TRBJ2-5, with 9 positions matching TRBD1. J lost 2 bases, V lost 4 bases, and 5 bases had no gene match. This CDR3 is built from 15 residues. Germline values: CDR1 LNHDA, CDR2 SQIVND (reference sequence). CDR3 residues: CASSTGTGRQETQYF. DNA for the CDR3: TGTGCCAGTAGTACCGGGACAGGGCGGCAAGAGACCCAGTACTTC.

The chain combines TRBV5-1 with TRBJ1-1; D call uncertain. Germline loops: CDR1 SGHRS, CDR2 YFSETQ. The CDR3 runs to 13 residues. The germline V and J ends were trimmed by 6 bases and 2 bases, with 11 bases remaining between them. The chain's CDR3 is CASMSQLNTEAFF. CDR3 DNA sequence: TGCGCCAGCATGTCCCAACTTAACACTGAAGCTTTCTTT.

In this sample, this clone turned up a few times. The J gene is TRBJ2-7, the V gene TRBV6-1; tentative D call: TRBD2 (7 bases). Germline-derived CDR1 and CDR2 are MNHNS and SASEGT. With 2 bases removed from V and 0 bases from J, the gap between germline ends came to 23 bases. There are 19 residues in the CDR3. In nucleotides, the CDR3 is TGTGCCAGCAGTGAAACAGCCCCCTTTGGGGGGGGCAGCTCCTACGAGCAGTACTTC. Encoded protein: CASSETAPFGGGSSYEQYF.

The J gene is TRBJ2-7, the V gene TRBV27; 14 bases align to TRBD2. CDR1 is MNHEY, CDR2 SMNVEV, per germline (reference sequence). This CDR3 spans 15 amino acids. J lost 6 bases, V lost 8 bases, and 9 bases had no gene match. The CDR3 loop reads CASGQTSGRAGEQYF. The DNA for the CDR3 is TGTGCCAGCGGACAGACTAGCGGGAGGGCCGGCGAGCAGTACTTC.

CDR3 region: CASSYSDTSGYTF. The CDR3 DNA sequence: TGTGCCAGCAGTTACTCGGACACCAGTGGCTACACCTTC. The chain links TRBV6-5 to TRBJ1-2; tentatively, D is TRBD1 (5 bases). From germline, CDR1 is MNHEY and CDR2 SVGAGI. Between the trimmed V and J ends, which lost 0 bases and 7 bases, there was a span of 9 bases. The CDR3 runs 13 residues.

The sample holds one count of this clone. V gene TRBV29-1 combines with J gene TRBJ2-7, with a weak D call TRBD1 (6 bases). The CDR3 length is 14 residues. Trimming pared 5 bases from V and 6 bases from J, leaving 20 bases between. Germline lookup yields CDR1 SQVTM and CDR2 ANQGSEA. CDR3 sequence (DNA): TGCAGCGTTAAATATACAGGGATTTCAGGCGAGCAGTACTTC. This gives the protein CSVKYTGISGEQYF.

The chain combines TRBV11-2 with TRBJ1-2; no reliable D call. The CDR3 has 15 residues. The V and J ends lost 0 bases and 8 bases respectively, with 16 bases between them. Germline V gene lookup returns CDR1 SGHAT and CDR2 FQNNGV. CDR3 nucleotide sequence: TGTGCCAGCAGCTTAGATCAAGTGCGGGGTCAAGGCTACACCTTC. Translated: CASSLDQVRGQGYTF.

The chain uses TRBV29-1 and TRBJ2-7; D is unclear. Trimming took off 3 bases at V and 2 bases at J, with 11 bases between the two ends. This CDR3 is built from 13 residues. The germline V gene encodes CDR1 SQVTM and CDR2 ANQGSEA. The CDR3 sequence is CSVDVSPPYEQYF. As DNA, the CDR3 is TGCAGCGTTGATGTCAGCCCCCCCTACGAGCAGTACTTC.

The chain recombines TRBV18 with TRBJ1-4, with a tentative D call TRBD1 (5 bases). The CDR3 runs to 16 residues. The V end was cut by 1 base, the J end by 7 bases, with 16 bases between. CDR1 is KGHSH and CDR2 is LQKENI in the germline V gene. The CDR3 reads CASSPLIGAGTEKLFF. Written as DNA, the CDR3 is TGTGCCAGCTCACCACTGATCGGGGCAGGGACTGAAAAACTGTTTTTT. Drawing the rest from reference TRBV18 and TRBJ1-4, the complete variable domain is NAGVMQNPRHLVRRRGQEARLRCSPMKGHSHVYWYRQLPEEGLKFMVYLQKENIIDESGMPKERFSAEFPKEGPSILRIQQVVRGDSAAYFCASSPLIGAGTEKLFFGSGTQLSVL.

CDR3 DNA: TGTGCCAGCAGCTTAGACAGAGTACAAGAGACCCAGTACTTC. Protein sequence: CASSLDRVQETQYF. The rearrangement joins TRBV11-2 to TRBJ2-5, with D hard to call. The V end was cut by 0 bases, the J end by 2 bases, with 7 bases between. The CDR3 has 14 residues. Germline CDR1 reads SGHAT; CDR2 reads FQNNGV.

V gene TRBV7-9 combines with J gene TRBJ2-1, with TRBD2 identical over 8 bases. CDR3 length equals 14 residues. Germline assignment: CDR1 SEHNR and CDR2 FQNEAQ (reference sequence). J gave up 4 bases and V 7 bases, and 6 bases lay outside the gene matches. The DNA for the CDR3 is TGTGCCAGCACCAGGCTAGCGGGTTACAATGAGCAGTTCTTC. Translating gives CASTRLAGYNEQFF.

This clone was seen once. The chain carries TRBV7-9 and TRBJ2-3; D not resolved. The CDR3 contains 15 residues. CDR1 SEHNR and CDR2 FQNEAQ come from the germline V gene (reference sequence). V gave up 1 base and J gave up 5 bases, with 13 bases separating them. The CDR3 region has the DNA TGTGCCAGCAGCTTAGGGGTCCGGGTAGAAGATACGCAGTATTTT. It translates to CASSLGVRVEDTQYF.

The chain carries TRBV18 and TRBJ1-1, with 7 bases that match TRBD1. Germline-derived CDR1 and CDR2 are KGHSH and LQKENI. Trimming cost V 6 bases and J 5 bases; bases outside gene matches: 9. This CDR3 has 14 amino acids. The CDR3 region is CASSAGGGQTEAFF. In nucleotides, the CDR3 is TGTGCCAGCTCGGCAGGAGGGGGCCAGACTGAAGCTTTCTTT.

This chain links TRBV27 with TRBJ1-4; 11 bases agree with TRBD1. Germline CDR1 is MNHEY and CDR2 is SMNVEV (reference sequence). Trimming took 5 bases from V and 6 from J; bases not matched to a gene: 8. CDR3 length equals 16 residues. In nucleotides, the CDR3 is TGTGCCAGCAGTCTCGGACAGGGGGCTAGATATGAAAAACTGTTTTTT. Its protein product is CASSLGQGARYEKLFF. The full variable domain, with the rest looked up from reference TRBV27 and TRBJ1-4, is EAQVTQNPRYLITVTGKKLTVTCSQNMNHEYMSWYRQDPGLGLRQIYYSMNVEVTDKGDVPEGYKVSRKEKRNFPLILESPSPNQTSLYFCASSLGQGARYEKLFFGSGTQLSVL.

The chain links TRBV11-2 to TRBJ1-1; tentatively, D is TRBD1 (6 bases). This CDR3 is built from 14 residues. Germline V gene data show CDR1 as SGHAT and CDR2 as FQNNGV. V was cut by 5 bases and J by 4 bases, with 14 bases left in between. The CDR3, as DNA: TGTGCCAGCAGCCCAGGGGCCGGGCCCACTGAAGCTTTCTTT. This encodes CASSPGAGPTEAFF.

The genes are TRBV27 and TRBJ1-6; possible D gene TRBD1, 5 bases. The CDR3 is 13 residues long. V was trimmed by 10 bases and J by 9 bases, leaving 16 bases between them. Per germline, CDR1 MNHEY and CDR2 SMNVEV (reference sequence). Written as DNA, the CDR3 is TGTGCCACCGGACTCCGCGGGGGTTCACCCCTCCACTTT. Translated: CATGLRGGSPLHF.

This rearrangement joins TRBV12-3 or TRBV12-4 to TRBJ2-2, with no clear D. Trimming removed 6 bases from V and 1 base from J, with 6 bases in between. This CDR3 comprises 13 residues. For the CDR3, the DNA is TGTGCCAGCAGACGGCAGAACACCGGGGAGCTGTTTTTT. Residues: CASRRQNTGELFF.

This clone was picked up one time. The rearrangement links TRBV24-1 to TRBJ2-1; D remains ambiguous. Germline V gene data show CDR1 as KGHDR and CDR2 as SFDVKD. V lost 4 bases, J lost 12 bases, and 9 bases lay in between. This CDR3 comprises 11 residues. CDR3 sequence: CATSEKSGQFF. DNA of the CDR3: TGTGCCACCAGTGAGAAAAGTGGGCAGTTCTTC.

The chain employs TRBV4-1 and TRBJ1-3; D might be TRBD1 (6 bases). The CDR3 totals 14 residues. Germline V CDR1 and CDR2: MGHRA, YSYEKL. The germline V and J ends were trimmed by 4 bases and 7 bases, with 14 bases remaining between them. The CDR3 bases are TGCGCCAGCAGCCCAATAGACAGGTCGAACACCATATATTTT. Translated, it gives CASSPIDRSNTIYF.

The gene calls are TRBV5-1 and TRBJ2-7, with D possibly being TRBD1 or TRBD2 (5 bases each). The germline CDR1 and CDR2 sequences are SGHRS and YFSETQ. Trimming took off 4 bases at V and 2 bases at J, with 10 bases between the two ends. The CDR3 is made up of 13 amino acids. The CDR3 reads CASSVGRTYEQYF. For the CDR3, the DNA is TGCGCCAGCAGCGTGGGACGGACCTACGAGCAGTACTTC.

This sequence joins TRBV5-4 and TRBJ2-5; D remains unclear. The CDR3 has 16 residues. Per germline, CDR1 SGHNT and CDR2 YYREEE (reference sequence). V was trimmed by 0 bases and J by 5 bases, leaving 17 bases between them. DNA of the CDR3: TGTGCCAGCAGCTTGGACTCGACTGGACGCGTCGAGACCCAGTACTTC. This codes for CASSLDSTGRVETQYF. The whole variable domain, remainder taken from reference TRBV5-4 and TRBJ2-5, is ETGVTQSPTHLIKTRGQQVTLRCSSQSGHNTVSWYQQALGQGPQFIFQYYREEENGRGNFPPRFSGLQFPNYSSELNVNALELDDSALYLCASSLDSTGRVETQYFGPGTRLLVL.

The genes are TRBV5-1 and TRBJ2-3, with D perhaps matching TRBD1 (6 bases). Trimming took 7 bases from V and 8 from J, leaving 11 bases between them. This CDR3 has 11 amino acids. The germline CDR1 and CDR2 sequences are SGHRS and YFSETQ. The CDR3 sequence: CASQEGGTQYF. CDR3 DNA sequence: TGCGCCAGCCAAGAAGGGGGTACGCAGTATTTT.

The gene calls are TRBV15 and TRBJ1-5; D uncertain. This CDR3 has 12 amino acids. CDR1 LNHNV and CDR2 YYDKDF come from the germline V gene (reference sequence). Trimming took off 6 bases at V and 9 bases at J, with 12 bases between the two ends. The DNA for the CDR3 is TGTGCCACCAGGCTACACAGCGGGCCCCAGCATTTT. It translates to CATRLHSGPQHF.

The chain links TRBV20-1 to TRBJ1-1, with a weak D call TRBD1 (6 bases). Germline V gives CDR1 DFQATT, CDR2 SNEGSKA (reference sequence). This CDR3 is 12 amino acids long. V was shortened by 3 bases and J by 11 bases, with 16 bases between the two germline ends. DNA for the CDR3: TGCAGTGCTAGTGCCTGGGGGGCTCGGGCTTTCTTT. Translation gives CSASAWGARAFF.

V gene TRBV3-1 (or the pseudogene TRBV3-2) combines with J gene TRBJ1-1, with D perhaps TRBD1 (6 bases). Germline values: CDR1 LGHDT, CDR2 YNNKEL (reference sequence). V gave up 1 base and J gave up 5 bases, with 11 bases separating them. The CDR3 consists of 14 residues. Here the CDR3 reads CASSQAGTKTEAFF. DNA for the CDR3: TGTGCCAGCAGCCAAGCCGGGACAAAAACTGAAGCTTTCTTT.

The chain employs TRBV6-1 and TRBJ1-1, with a possible D match to TRBD1 (5 bases). There are 15 residues in the CDR3. Germline assignment: CDR1 MNHNS and CDR2 SASEGT. The germline V and J ends were trimmed by 3 bases and 2 bases, with 13 bases remaining between them. CDR3 residues: CASSDPGHGNTEAFF. CDR3 sequence (DNA): TGTGCCAGCAGTGACCCTGGACACGGAAACACTGAAGCTTTCTTT.

CDR3 nucleotides: TGTGCCAGCAGTCCAGCTAGCGGGGTCTACAATGAGCAGTTCTTC. It translates to CASSPASGVYNEQFF. This chain links TRBV5-6 with TRBJ2-1; TRBD2 aligns across 9 bases. CDR3 length equals 15 residues. Germline V gene data show CDR1 as SGHDT and CDR2 as YYEEEE. V lost 5 bases and J lost 3; bases outside the gene matches: 6. The whole variable domain, filled in from reference TRBV5-6 and TRBJ2-1, reads DAGVTQSPTHLIKTRGQQVTLRCSPKSGHDTVSWYQQALGQGPQFIFQYYEEEERQRGNFPDRFSGHQFPNYSSELNVNALLLGDSALYLCASSPASGVYNEQFFGPGTRLTVL.

In its sample, this clone was seen once. The chain uses TRBV27 and TRBJ1-1; no definite D call. Germline V CDR1 and CDR2: MNHEY, SMNVEV (reference sequence). The CDR3 length is 16 residues. Trimming removed 0 bases from V and 0 bases from J, with 11 bases in between. The CDR3 nucleotides are TGTGCCAGCAGTTTATCGGGCAAGTCCATGAACACTGAAGCTTTCTTT. It codes for CASSLSGKSMNTEAFF.

This clone occurred once. This chain connects TRBV7-2 to TRBJ1-2; D is uncertain. This CDR3 contains 14 residues. Germline CDR1 SGHTA, CDR2 FQGNSA. Trimming took 1 base from V and 3 from J, leaving 9 bases between them. CDR3 residues: CASSLVPSHYGYTF. CDR3 DNA: TGTGCCAGCAGCTTAGTCCCCAGCCACTATGGCTACACCTTC.